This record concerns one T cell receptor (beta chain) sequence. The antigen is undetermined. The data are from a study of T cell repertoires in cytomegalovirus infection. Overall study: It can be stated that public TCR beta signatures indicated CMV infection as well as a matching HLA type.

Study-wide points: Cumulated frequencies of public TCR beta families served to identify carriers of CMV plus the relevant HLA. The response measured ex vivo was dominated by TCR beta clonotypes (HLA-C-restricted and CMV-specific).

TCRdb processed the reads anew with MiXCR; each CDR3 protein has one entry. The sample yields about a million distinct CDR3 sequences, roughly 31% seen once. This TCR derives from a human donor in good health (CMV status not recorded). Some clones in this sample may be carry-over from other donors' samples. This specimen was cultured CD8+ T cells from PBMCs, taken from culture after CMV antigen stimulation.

For the CDR3, the DNA is TGTGCCAGCAGCCAAGGGCATTCGCGGGGGGGCACGGAGACCCAGTACTTC. This sequence encodes CASSQGHSRGGTETQYF. The rearrangement uses TRBV4-2 and TRBJ2-5, with TRBD2 matching 9 bases. This CDR3 is 17 amino acids long. The germline gives CDR1 LGHNA, CDR2 YNFKEQ. V lost 1 base to trimming and J lost 5 bases; unmatched junction nucleotides: 11.